The rows below give T cell receptor beta chains drawn from one sample of a study of blood T cell repertoires in COVID-19. Profiling relied on immunoSEQ multiplex PCR, and the TCRdb table lists in-frame clones only, not all of them. The table shows a few hundred thousand clones, with roughly 88% occurring only once. Sequenced input: peripheral blood. These receptors all come from a woman aged 30 to 39 with COVID-19, enrolled during active disease. CDR3s include the opening cysteine and the closing phenylalanine or tryptophan. D genes are given only for firm matches. Where a row states a size, it is once, few, many or the class of an expanded clone; other rows omit it.

d_call	v_call	clone_size	j_call	cdr3_nt	cdr3_aa
-	TRBV19	-	TRBJ1-1	TGTGCCAGTAGTATCAGGTCACAGAACACTGAAGCTTTCTTT	CASSIRSQNTEAFF
-	TRBV19	-	TRBJ2-1	TGTGCCAGTAGTAGTTCCTGGACTCCCAGCAATGAGCAGTTCTTC	CASSSSWTPSNEQFF
-	TRBV5-1	-	TRBJ2-7	TGCGCCAGCAGCTTGGCAGGGCTTAACGAGCAGTACTTC	CASSLAGLNEQYF
TRBD2	TRBV30	once	TRBJ2-3	TGTGCCTGGTCTAGCGGGAGAACTAGCACAGATACGCAGTATTTT	CAWSSGRTSTDTQYF
-	TRBV11-1	-	TRBJ1-2	TGTGCCAGCAGCCCCCGGGGGGCGCCTGGCTACACCTTC	CASSPRGAPGYTF
-	TRBV19	-	TRBJ2-3	TGTGCCAGTAGTCCCTTCGCGGGAAGGGCAGATACGCAGTATTTT	CASSPFAGRADTQYF
-	TRBV6-5	-	TRBJ1-5	TGTGCCAGCAGTCCGACAGGTATTAGCAATCAGCCCCAGCATTTT	CASSPTGISNQPQHF
-	TRBV5-4	-	TRBJ2-5	TGTGCCAGCAGCTTCCGGGGAACGAGGGAGACCCAGTACTTC	CASSFRGTRETQYF
-	TRBV18	-	TRBJ2-7	TGTGCCAGCTCCCCTACTATGAACTACGAGCAGTACTTC	CASSPTMNYEQYF
-	TRBV7-3	-	TRBJ2-7	TGTGCCAGCAGCTCCACAGGGAACGAGCAGTACTTC	CASSSTGNEQYF
TRBD1	TRBV2	-	TRBJ1-5	TGTGCCAGAGCTGACAGGGTAGGCAATCAGCCCCAGCATTTT	CARADRVGNQPQHF
-	TRBV6-1	-	TRBJ2-3	TGTGCCAGCAGTGAATTAACACGCACAGATACGCAGTATTTT	CASSELTRTDTQYF
-	TRBV10-3	-	TRBJ2-5	TGTGCCATCAGTGAGTCGAGGCAGACCCAAGAGACCCAGTACTTC	CAISESRQTQETQYF
-	TRBV11-3	-	TRBJ2-1	TGTGCCAGCAGCTTAGGTAGTGAATACAATGAGCAGTTCTTC	CASSLGSEYNEQFF
-	TRBV7-2	-	TRBJ1-5	TGTGCCAGCAGCTTCTATAGCAATCAGCCCCAGCATTTT	CASSFYSNQPQHF
-	TRBV27	-	TRBJ2-3	TGTGCCAGCAGTTTACGGCAGGGCACAGATACGCAGTATTTT	CASSLRQGTDTQYF
TRBD2	TRBV13	-	TRBJ2-2	TGTGCCAGCAGCTTAAGCGGGAGGGCCCTCCACACCGGGGAGCTGTTTTTT	CASSLSGRALHTGELFF
-	TRBV10-3	-	TRBJ2-3	TGTGCCACCCAACCCAGCGGTAGCACAGATACGCAGTATTTT	CATQPSGSTDTQYF
TRBD2	TRBV7-9	-	TRBJ2-7	TGTGCCAGCAGCCTTGAGGGCGGGAGAAGGGGAGAGCAGTACTTC	CASSLEGGRRGEQYF
-	TRBV6-5	once	TRBJ2-5	TGTGCCAGCAGTCCGGAGAGGGGGGAGACCCAGTACTTC	CASSPERGETQYF
-	TRBV9	-	TRBJ1-3	TGTGCCAGCAGCGGCGGCCGCTCTGGAAACACCATATATTTT	CASSGGRSGNTIYF
-	TRBV2	once	TRBJ1-4	TGTGCCAGCACCGGGGTTCAAAATGAAAAACTGTTTTTT	CASTGVQNEKLFF
-	TRBV18	-	TRBJ1-4	TGTGCCAGCTCACCAGAGTACCCGCGGGGTGAAAAACTGTTTTTT	CASSPEYPRGEKLFF
-	TRBV5-4	-	TRBJ2-1	TGTGCCAGCAGCGGGACTCCTTGGAATGAGCAGTTCTTC	CASSGTPWNEQFF
TRBD1	TRBV6-1	-	TRBJ1-4	TGTGCCAGCAGTGAACGGGACAGGGGGAATGAAAAACTGTTTTTT	CASSERDRGNEKLFF
-	TRBV21-1	few	TRBJ2-3	TGTGCCAGCAGCAAGGCAATCCCGGGACTAGCGGAAGGTAGCACAGATACGCAGTATTTT	CASSKAIPGLAEGSTDTQYF
TRBD2	TRBV14	-	TRBJ2-7	TGTGCCAGCAGCCAATTGTTCGGGGGGTCCTACGAGCAGTACTTC	CASSQLFGGSYEQYF
-	TRBV5-1	-	TRBJ2-2	TGCGCCAGCAGCGGTGCGCGGCAGGGAAACACCGGGGAGCTGTTTTTT	CASSGARQGNTGELFF
TRBD2	TRBV5-1	-	TRBJ2-1	TGCGCCAGCAGCTTGGCCTTAACGGGAGGGCCTTTAAATGAGCAGTTCTTC	CASSLALTGGPLNEQFF
-	TRBV30	-	TRBJ1-5	TGTGCCTGGAGTGTAGGGGCTCAGCCCCAGCATTTT	CAWSVGAQPQHF